The 26 T cell receptor beta chains given below trace back to one sample, sequenced in a study of healthy donors' naive CD4 and CD8 T cells. A linear amplification protocol produced the TCR libraries from roughly 550 ng of total RNA. TCRdb processed the reads anew with MiXCR; each CDR3 protein has one entry. The repertoire includes about 180,000 distinct CDR3 sequences, about 74% of them detected once, and approximately 2.5% sits in the top ten. Sequencing used naive CD4+ and CD8+ T cells sorted from blood, pooled from several donors. The origin of the receptors is a pool of human donors in good health; the sample pools cells from several healthy donors.

The rearrangement links TRBV6-2 or TRBV6-3 to TRBJ2-1; D is unresolved. CDR3 length equals 14 residues. With 0 bases removed from V and 8 bases from J, the gap between germline ends came to 11 bases. Germline-derived CDR1 and CDR2 are MNHEY and SVGEGT. CDR3 coding DNA: TGTGCCAGCAGTTACTCCATTAGTGACGATGAGCAGTTCTTC. Its translation: CASSYSISDDEQFF.

The chain has TRBV5-4 and TRBJ2-5, with TRBD1 matching 10 bases. The CDR3 contains 14 residues. V trimming: 4 bases; J trimming: 5 bases; junction bases outside the gene matches: 5. Looked up from germline, CDR1 is SGHNT and CDR2 is YYREEE (reference sequence). The DNA for the CDR3 is TGTGCCAGCAGCCGACAGGGGGCTTCGGAGACCCAGTACTTC. This sequence encodes CASSRQGASETQYF.

The V and J genes are TRBV10-3 and TRBJ2-7, with D uncertain. CDR1 and CDR2 (germline): ENHRY, SYGVKD. Trimming removed 4 bases at V and 0 bases at J, with 10 bases between. There are 14 residues in the CDR3. The CDR3 loop reads CAISVRKDSYEQYF. In DNA, the CDR3 is TGTGCCATCAGTGTACGTAAGGACTCCTACGAGCAGTACTTC.

This clonotype was observed once. V and J are TRBV12-3 or TRBV12-4 and TRBJ1-4, with a weak D call TRBD1 (5 bases). This CDR3 has 14 residues. V shed 5 bases and J shed 8 bases, with 15 bases lying between them. The CDR3, as DNA: TGTGCCAGCAGTCGACGGGGCGGAGAGGAAAAACTGTTTTTT. This encodes CASSRRGGEEKLFF.

The V and J genes are TRBV5-4 and TRBJ2-1; 9 bases agree with TRBD2. V shed 4 bases, J shed 9 bases, and the junction held 11 bases outside the gene matches. The CDR3 loop spans 15 amino acids. Germline V gives CDR1 SGHNT, CDR2 YYREEE (reference sequence). The CDR3 protein is CASSPGLAGTPEQFF. The CDR3 DNA reads TGTGCCAGCAGCCCGGGGCTAGCGGGGACCCCTGAGCAGTTCTTC.

As concerns this clonotype: Germline is not matched at one junction end, which may reflect a read error. This sequence joins TRBV18 and TRBJ2-1, with 11 bases that match TRBD2. From germline, CDR1 is KGHSH and CDR2 LQKENI. The CDR3 is 16 residues long. The CDR3 coding sequence is TGTGCCAGCTCGCCACCCACTAGCGGGAGATCTAATGAGCAGTTCTTC. It yields the protein CASSPPTSGRSNEQFF. Using reference TRBV18 and TRBJ2-1 for the parts outside the CDR3, the full variable domain is NAGVMQNPRHLVRRRGQEARLRCSPMKGHSHVYWYRQLPEEGLKFMVYLQKENIIDESGMPKERFSAEFPKEGPSILRIQQVVRGDSAAYFCASSPPTSGRSNEQFFGPGTRLTVL.

The chain joins TRBV29-1 to TRBJ2-1; D is ambiguous. The CDR3 runs to 12 residues. Germline loops: CDR1 SQVTM, CDR2 ANQGSEA. V lost 5 bases to trimming and J lost 2 bases, with 7 bases between them. The CDR3 spells CSVLVTYNEQFF. CDR3 DNA sequence: TGCAGCGTTCTAGTAACCTACAATGAGCAGTTCTTC.

This chain links TRBV29-1 with TRBJ1-2, with 7 bases that match TRBD1. The junction had 10 bases not matched to a gene; V was cut back by 1 base and J by 2 bases. CDR3 length: 16 amino acids. From germline, CDR1 is SQVTM and CDR2 ANQGSEA. The CDR3 reads CSVEAIFGTENYGYTF. CDR3 coding DNA: TGCAGCGTTGAAGCGATATTCGGGACAGAGAACTATGGCTACACCTTC.

The chain employs TRBV29-1 and TRBJ1-1; D is undetermined. This CDR3 contains 14 residues. The V gene's germline CDR1 is SQVTM and CDR2 ANQGSEA. V was cut by 7 bases and J by 3 bases, with 18 bases left in between. Here the CDR3 reads CSAVWGGIDTEAFF. In DNA form, the CDR3 reads TGCAGCGCCGTCTGGGGAGGGATCGACACTGAAGCTTTCTTT.

The CDR3 DNA reads as TGTGCCAGCAGCCGGACAGCGAGCTACGAGCAGTACTTC. Protein sequence: CASSRTASYEQYF. The rearrangement joins TRBV12-3 or TRBV12-4 to TRBJ2-7; a weak D match, TRBD1 (6 bases). V shed 6 bases and J shed 3 bases, with 12 bases lying between them. The CDR3 loop spans 13 amino acids.

This clonotype was detected only once. The rearrangement joins TRBV29-1 to TRBJ1-4; no clear D. There are 13 residues in the CDR3. The germline V gene encodes CDR1 SQVTM and CDR2 ANQGSEA. V was cut by 4 bases and J by 4 bases, with 10 bases left in between. The CDR3: CSVVRQVNEKLFF. Here the CDR3 DNA reads TGCAGCGTTGTACGGCAGGTTAATGAAAAACTGTTTTTT.

The J gene is TRBJ1-2, the V gene TRBV29-1, with 7 bases matching TRBD1. Germline V gene data show CDR1 as SQVTM and CDR2 as ANQGSEA. V lost 0 bases, J lost 8 bases, and 12 bases stayed unmatched. The CDR3 loop spans 15 amino acids. CDR3 nucleotides: TGCAGCGTTGAAGATGAGGGGGCGTCCTGGGGGGGCTACACCTTC. Amino acid sequence: CSVEDEGASWGGYTF.

The chain recombines TRBV19 with TRBJ2-7, with 7 bases identical to TRBD1. CDR3 size: 13 residues. The trim removed 7 bases at V and 5 bases at J, leaving 8 bases unmatched. CDR1 is LNHDA and CDR2 is SQIVND in the germline V gene (reference sequence). In DNA, the CDR3 is TGTGCCAGTATGGAGACAGGGCCCAACGAGCAGTACTTC. As protein: CASMETGPNEQYF.

V usage is TRBV29-1 and J usage is TRBJ2-1; the D gene is possibly TRBD1 (6 bases). V was cut by 8 bases and J by 15 bases, with 23 bases left in between. CDR1 SQVTM and CDR2 ANQGSEA come from the germline V gene. This CDR3 is 12 amino acids long. DNA of the CDR3: TGCAGCTGCGTCCCTTTACAGGGTATCGGGTTCTTC. The encoded protein is CSCVPLQGIGFF.

This rearrangement joins TRBV20-1 to TRBJ1-2, with D perhaps TRBD1 (6 bases). CDR3 length equals 12 residues. Trimming removed 6 bases at V and 8 bases at J, with 16 bases between. Germline CDR1 reads DFQATT; CDR2 reads SNEGSKA (reference sequence). The CDR3 nucleotides read TGCAGTGCGTCACAGGGAGGTCGAGGCTACACCTTC. Translated: CSASQGGRGYTF.

The chain joins TRBV19 to TRBJ2-1; D unclear. Trimming removed 3 bases at V and 2 bases at J, with 11 bases between. From germline, CDR1 is LNHDA and CDR2 SQIVND (reference sequence). This CDR3 has 15 residues. The CDR3 DNA is TGTGCCAGTAGTATCATCTGGAGCGCCTACAATGAGCAGTTCTTC. It specifies CASSIIWSAYNEQFF.

The chain is built from TRBV29-1 and TRBJ2-1, with 8 bases lining up with TRBD1. V lost 3 bases and J lost 0; bases outside the gene matches: 4. Germline lookup yields CDR1 SQVTM and CDR2 ANQGSEA. The CDR3 consists of 15 residues. The CDR3 DNA sequence: TGCAGCGTTGACACAGGGGGGAGCTCCTACAATGAGCAGTTCTTC. Translated, it gives CSVDTGGSSYNEQFF.

The chain has TRBV5-4 and TRBJ1-5; D call uncertain. The V end was cut by 2 bases, the J end by 6 bases, with 18 bases between. This CDR3 region has 16 residues. Germline V gene data show CDR1 as SGHNT and CDR2 as YYREEE (reference sequence). The CDR3 DNA reads TGTGCCAGCAGCTTAGCCGTGGGAATAGGGTTTCAGCCCCAGCATTTT. It is translated as CASSLAVGIGFQPQHF.

The CDR3 sequence: CSVATGEGEQYF. CDR3 in DNA: TGCAGCGTTGCGACAGGGGAAGGCGAGCAGTACTTC. This chain connects TRBV29-1 to TRBJ2-7, with 8 bases fitting TRBD1. Trimming cost V 4 bases and J 6 bases; bases outside gene matches: 5. Germline assignment: CDR1 SQVTM and CDR2 ANQGSEA. The CDR3 has 12 residues.

The chain couples TRBV29-1 to TRBJ1-1; TRBD1 matches 12 bases. Germline V gene lookup returns CDR1 SQVTM and CDR2 ANQGSEA. This CDR3 contains 12 residues. V gave up 4 bases and J gave up 11 bases; unmatched junction bases: 5. The CDR3 loop reads CSVGGTGGDAFF. CDR3 DNA sequence: TGCAGCGTTGGGGGGACAGGGGGCGATGCTTTCTTT. Looking up the rest from reference TRBV29-1 and TRBJ1-1 gives the full variable domain: SAVISQKPSRDICQRGTSLTIQCQVDSQVTMMFWYRQQPGQSLTLIATANQGSEATYESGFVIDKFPISRPNLTFSTLTVSNMSPEDSSIYLCSVGGTGGDAFFGQGTRLTVV.

The chain employs TRBV5-1 and TRBJ2-1; 8 nucleotides agree with TRBD1. The CDR3 has 14 amino acids. V dropped 5 bases and J dropped 5; count of bases not matched to a gene: 6. CDR1 is SGHRS and CDR2 is YFSETQ in the germline V gene. CDR3 in amino acids: CASRGQGTNNEQFF. CDR3 nucleotide sequence: TGCGCCAGCAGAGGACAGGGAACCAACAATGAGCAGTTCTTC.

This clonotype was detected only a few times. The V gene is TRBV29-1, the J gene TRBJ1-1; D remains unclear. Per germline, CDR1 SQVTM and CDR2 ANQGSEA. The length of the CDR3 is 11 residues. Trimming took off 8 bases at V and 0 bases at J, with 7 bases between the two ends. For the CDR3, the DNA is TGCAGCTCTGTCATGAACACTGAAGCTTTCTTT. It specifies CSSVMNTEAFF.

Points on this clonotype: An end of the junction differs from the germline gene, which may be a read error. The rearrangement uses TRBV29-1 and TRBJ2-4, with TRBD1 as a possible D gene (5 bases). This CDR3 is built from 12 residues. CDR1 and CDR2 (germline): SQVTM, ANQGSEA. In DNA, the CDR3 is TGCAGCGTTGACCAGGGCAAAAGCATTCAGTACTTC. Its translation is CSVDQGKSIQYF. Complete variable domain (other parts from reference TRBV29-1 and TRBJ2-4): SAVISQKPSRDICQRGTSLTIQCQVDSQVTMMFWYRQQPGQSLTLIATANQGSEATYESGFVIDKFPISRPNLTFSTLTVSNMSPEDSSIYLCSVDQGKSIQYFGAGTRLSVL.

This clonotype was recorded a few times. The J gene is TRBJ2-7, the V gene TRBV27, with D perhaps TRBD1 (5 bases). The CDR3 consists of 14 residues. CDR1 and CDR2 (germline): MNHEY, SMNVEV (reference sequence). V lost 4 bases, J lost 3 bases, and 13 bases lay in between. In DNA, the CDR3 is TGTGCCAGCAGTTCGACCCCCGACAGCTACGAGCAGTACTTC. Translated: CASSSTPDSYEQYF.

The rearrangement joins TRBV5-1 to TRBJ2-7, with D possibly being TRBD2 (5 bases). The CDR3 loop spans 14 amino acids. The germline V gene encodes CDR1 SGHRS and CDR2 YFSETQ. With 0 bases removed from V and 0 bases from J, the gap between germline ends came to 7 bases. CDR3 sequence reads: CASSLAGNSYEQYF. The DNA for the CDR3 is TGCGCCAGCAGCTTGGCGGGGAACTCCTACGAGCAGTACTTC.

This chain uses TRBV14 with TRBJ1-1, with D maybe TRBD1 (6 bases). V lost 2 bases and J 8 bases, leaving 12 bases between the germline ends. CDR3 size: 13 residues. Per germline, CDR1 SGHDN and CDR2 FVKESK. The CDR3 sequence: CASSQKGGREAFF. The CDR3 DNA is TGTGCCAGCAGCCAAAAGGGGGGACGAGAAGCTTTCTTT.